The 22 T cell receptor beta chains listed next were all sequenced from one sample in a study of naive and memory T cell subsets. Four PCR rounds used nested alpha and beta constant region primers plus the SP2 primer. Each CDR3 protein is one row after TCRdb ran MiXCR on the UMI-ligation and nested PCR reads. The sample yields 20,000 to 25,000 distinct CDR3 sequences, around 6% seen once. The treatment is: skin biopsy from PPD injection site in Mantoux-positive individual. The library had UMIs added by 3' ligation of an oligonucleotide to TCR cDNA. Specimen: skin, collected from a tuberculin skin test site. The receptors derive from an adult in good health.

This clonotype was recorded at least ten times. V and J are TRBV30 and TRBJ2-1; D ambiguous. CDR3 length: 15 amino acids. CDR1 and CDR2 from the germline V gene are GTSNPN and SVGIG (reference sequence). The V and J ends lost 6 bases and 1 base respectively, with 16 bases between them. The chain's CDR3 is CACNTEPLSYNEQFF. The CDR3 nucleotides are TGTGCCTGTAACACGGAACCCCTTTCCTACAATGAGCAGTTCTTC.

This clonotype was counted at least ten times. The V gene is TRBV28, the J gene TRBJ2-5, with 12 positions matching TRBD2. Germline V CDR1 and CDR2: MDHEN, SYDVKM. V lost 3 bases to trimming and J lost 5 bases; unmatched junction nucleotides: 10. CDR3 size: 17 residues. As DNA, the CDR3 is TGTGCCAGCAGTTTGAGATCTAGCGGGAGGGCCTTGGAGACCCAGTACTTC. This gives the protein CASSLRSSGRALETQYF.

The CDR3 DNA reads as TGCGCCAGCAGCCAGAGCGGGAGGCCCTACGAGCAGTACTTC. Protein sequence: CASSQSGRPYEQYF. The chain couples TRBV4-1 to TRBJ2-7; TRBD2 matches 9 bases. V gave up 3 bases and J gave up 2 bases; unmatched junction bases: 2. CDR3 size: 14 residues. Germline V lookup: CDR1 MGHRA, CDR2 YSYEKL.

Ten or more counts support this clonotype. CDR3 residues: CASSLPQGRGYTF. CDR3 bases: TGTGCCAGCAGCTTACCGCAGGGACGGGGCTACACCTTC. The chain employs TRBV7-3 and TRBJ1-2, with D possibly TRBD1 on 5 matching bases. The length of the CDR3 is 13 residues. Trimming took 2 bases from V and 8 from J, leaving 12 bases between them. Germline-derived CDR1 and CDR2 are SGHTA and FQGTGA.

Many counts were recorded for this clonotype. The chain has TRBV11-2 and TRBJ2-1, with TRBD1 identical over 7 bases. Germline CDR1 SGHAT, CDR2 FQNNGV. Trimming at V came to 5 bases and at J to 2 bases, leaving 9 bases not matched to a gene. This CDR3 spans 16 amino acids. This chain's CDR3 is CASSAVTGSAYNEQFF. CDR3 coding DNA: TGTGCCAGCAGCGCAGTGACAGGGTCGGCCTACAATGAGCAGTTCTTC.

This clonotype was counted ten times or more. This rearrangement joins TRBV5-1 to TRBJ2-7; D might be TRBD1 (5 bases). The CDR3 consists of 13 residues. In germline, CDR1 is SGHRS, CDR2 YFSETQ. V was pared by 5 bases and J by 2 bases, with 11 bases between. The CDR3 sequence is CASRDRQTYEQYF. Here the CDR3 DNA reads TGCGCCAGCAGGGACCGACAGACCTACGAGCAGTACTTC.

This clonotype was seen only a few times. This rearrangement joins TRBV18 to TRBJ1-2, with D possibly matching TRBD1 (5 bases). The CDR3 loop spans 14 amino acids. CDR1 and CDR2 from the germline V gene are KGHSH and LQKENI. V was pared by 0 bases and J by 3 bases, with 8 bases between. The CDR3 here is CASSPPRGDYGYTF. The CDR3 DNA is TGTGCCAGCTCACCACCCCGGGGGGACTATGGCTACACCTTC.

This clonotype occurred many times. The chain is built from TRBV29-1 and TRBJ1-4, with a tentative D call TRBD1 (6 bases). The CDR3 consists of 13 residues. CDR1 is SQVTM and CDR2 is ANQGSEA in the germline V gene. V dropped 5 bases and J dropped 5 bases, with 12 bases sitting between them. This chain's CDR3 is CSVPGQGNEKLFF. DNA of the CDR3: TGCAGCGTTCCGGGACAAGGAAATGAAAAACTGTTTTTT.

In its sample, this clonotype was seen many times. This chain joins TRBV13 and TRBJ1-1; D is perhaps TRBD1 (6 bases). V was trimmed by 2 bases and J by 4 bases, leaving 23 bases between them. From germline, CDR1 is PRHDT and CDR2 FYEKMQ (reference sequence). This CDR3 comprises 18 residues. CDR3 sequence: CASSLYRVSLFRGTEAFF. As DNA, the CDR3 is TGTGCCAGCAGCTTATACAGGGTATCACTATTTCGGGGCACTGAAGCTTTCTTT.

This clonotype rates as medium-sized. The chain carries TRBV28 and TRBJ1-3, with D possibly TRBD1 on 6 matching bases. The CDR3 has 14 residues. Trimming took 6 bases from V and 2 from J, leaving 11 bases between them. CDR1 is MDHEN, CDR2 SYDVKM, per germline. The CDR3 spells CASSLGGPGNTIYF. CDR3 sequence (DNA): TGTGCCAGCAGCCTTGGGGGGCCTGGAAACACCATATATTTT.

This clonotype was detected a few times. The gene calls are TRBV7-2 and TRBJ2-2, with 9 bases aligning to TRBD1. Trimming at V came to 5 bases and at J to 2 bases, leaving 3 bases not matched to a gene. The germline V gene has CDR1 SGHTA and CDR2 FQGNSA. The CDR3 has 15 residues. CDR3 protein: CASSRDRANTGELFF. The CDR3 nucleotides are TGTGCCAGCAGCCGGGACAGGGCCAACACCGGGGAGCTGTTTTTT.

This clonotype appeared many times. The chain has TRBV12-3 or TRBV12-4 and TRBJ1-1, with D uncertain. V lost 4 bases and J lost 0, with 9 bases in between. The CDR3 has 14 amino acids. The CDR3 loop is CASSSYQLNTEAFF. DNA of the CDR3: TGTGCCAGCAGTTCCTATCAACTGAACACTGAAGCTTTCTTT.

This clonotype was seen only a few times. The V and J genes are TRBV6-2 or TRBV6-3 and TRBJ2-5; TRBD2 aligns across 10 bases. Germline CDR1 reads MNHEY; CDR2 reads SVGEGT. The CDR3 length is 15 residues. The ends lost 7 bases at V and 2 bases at J; junction bases unmatched: 7. CDR3 amino acids: CASNRIAGGQETQYF. CDR3 coding DNA: TGTGCCAGCAATCGCATAGCGGGAGGTCAAGAGACCCAGTACTTC.

This clonotype has more than one count but fewer than ten. The rearrangement links TRBV30 to TRBJ2-5; a possible D gene is TRBD2 (6 bases). There are 13 residues in the CDR3. Germline lookup yields CDR1 GTSNPN and CDR2 SVGIG (reference sequence). Trimming shortened V by 2 bases and J by 4 bases, and 11 bases separated the two germline ends. The CDR3 is CAWSSGGIETQYF. The CDR3 DNA sequence: TGTGCCTGGAGTAGTGGCGGGATAGAGACCCAGTACTTC.

Many counts were recorded for this clonotype. This chain joins TRBV20-1 and TRBJ2-2; 11 bases map to TRBD2. The junction had 3 bases not matched to a gene; V was cut back by 0 bases and J by 3 bases. Germline CDR1 DFQATT, CDR2 SNEGSKA (reference sequence). The CDR3 extends over 16 amino acids. CDR3 sequence: CSARDQTSGDTGELFF. The CDR3 DNA reads as TGCAGTGCTAGAGATCAGACTAGCGGGGACACCGGGGAGCTGTTTTTT.

This clonotype has only a few counts. A read error is possible here, since a much larger clone lies one base away. The chain recombines TRBV5-6 with TRBJ2-7; 13 positions match TRBD2. The CDR3 extends over 15 amino acids. V was pared by 0 bases and J by 6 bases, with 3 bases of the junction left unmatched. The germline gives CDR1 SGHDT, CDR2 YYEEEE. In nucleotides, the CDR3 is TGTGCCAGCAGCTTGGGACTAGCGGGAGGCGGCGAGCAGTACTTC. This gives the protein CASSLGLAGGGEQYF.

This clonotype was seen at least ten times. The genes are TRBV29-1 and TRBJ2-7; 7 bases are shared with TRBD2. Trimming removed 7 bases from V and 6 bases from J; junction bases left unmatched: 12. CDR3 length equals 13 residues. CDR1 and CDR2 from the germline V gene are SQVTM and ANQGSEA. The CDR3 sequence is CSAGGGEVREQYF. The CDR3 DNA follows: TGCAGCGCTGGGGGAGGGGAGGTGCGCGAGCAGTACTTC.

This clonotype was seen repeatedly, ten times or more. The chain links TRBV18 to TRBJ1-1, with D uncertain. Germline V gene sequence: CDR1 KGHSH, CDR2 LQKENI. Trimming cost V 1 base and J 3 bases, with 12 bases left between them. The CDR3 consists of 15 residues. The CDR3 coding sequence is TGTGCCAGCTCACCACGAAGGGTCGGGGACACTGAAGCTTTCTTT. It is translated as CASSPRRVGDTEAFF.

The sample holds a few counts of this clonotype. This chain joins TRBV9 and TRBJ1-2; D might be TRBD1 (5 bases). The germline CDR1 and CDR2 sequences are SGDLS and YYNGEE. The CDR3 length is 14 residues. With 4 bases removed from V and 4 bases from J, the gap between germline ends came to 14 bases. CDR3 protein: CASSISTDSYGYTF. The CDR3 nucleotides are TGTGCCAGCAGCATCTCGACAGATAGCTATGGCTACACCTTC.

This clonotype has ten or more counts. The rearrangement uses TRBV7-9 and TRBJ2-7; 8 bases fit TRBD1. The trim removed 5 bases at V and 2 bases at J, leaving 8 bases unmatched. The CDR3 totals 15 residues. CDR1 SEHNR and CDR2 FQNEAQ come from the germline V gene (reference sequence). The CDR3 reads CASSPGGLRAYEQYF. CDR3 in DNA: TGTGCCAGCAGCCCAGGGGGCCTCCGGGCCTACGAGCAGTACTTC. Together with reference TRBV7-9 and TRBJ2-7, the CDR3 gives the full variable domain: DTGVSQNPRHKITKRGQNVTFRCDPISEHNRLYWYRQTLGQGPEFLTYFQNEAQLEKSRLLSDRFSAERPKGSFSTLEIQRTEQGDSAMYLCASSPGGLRAYEQYFGPGTRLTVT.

The table lists this clonotype with many counts. The chain links TRBV7-9 to TRBJ2-7; D is uncertain. This CDR3 is 13 amino acids long. CDR1 is SEHNR and CDR2 is FQNEAQ in the germline V gene (reference sequence). Trimming removed 2 bases from V and 2 bases from J, with 7 bases in between. CDR3 in DNA: TGTGCCAGCAGCTTACGAGTACCCTACGAGCAGTACTTC. Translation: CASSLRVPYEQYF. The full variable domain, with the rest looked up from reference TRBV7-9 and TRBJ2-7, is DTGVSQNPRHKITKRGQNVTFRCDPISEHNRLYWYRQTLGQGPEFLTYFQNEAQLEKSRLLSDRFSAERPKGSFSTLEIQRTEQGDSAMYLCASSLRVPYEQYFGPGTRLTVT.

As to this clonotype: A read error may be the cause here, since a much bigger clone is one base away. The CDR3: CVSSNNQPQHF. The CDR3 DNA sequence: TGCGTCAGCAGTAACAATCAGCCCCAGCATTTT. V gene TRBV5-1 combines with J gene TRBJ1-5; D is uncertain. This CDR3 spans 11 amino acids. Per the germline V gene, CDR1 is SGHRS and CDR2 is YFSETQ.